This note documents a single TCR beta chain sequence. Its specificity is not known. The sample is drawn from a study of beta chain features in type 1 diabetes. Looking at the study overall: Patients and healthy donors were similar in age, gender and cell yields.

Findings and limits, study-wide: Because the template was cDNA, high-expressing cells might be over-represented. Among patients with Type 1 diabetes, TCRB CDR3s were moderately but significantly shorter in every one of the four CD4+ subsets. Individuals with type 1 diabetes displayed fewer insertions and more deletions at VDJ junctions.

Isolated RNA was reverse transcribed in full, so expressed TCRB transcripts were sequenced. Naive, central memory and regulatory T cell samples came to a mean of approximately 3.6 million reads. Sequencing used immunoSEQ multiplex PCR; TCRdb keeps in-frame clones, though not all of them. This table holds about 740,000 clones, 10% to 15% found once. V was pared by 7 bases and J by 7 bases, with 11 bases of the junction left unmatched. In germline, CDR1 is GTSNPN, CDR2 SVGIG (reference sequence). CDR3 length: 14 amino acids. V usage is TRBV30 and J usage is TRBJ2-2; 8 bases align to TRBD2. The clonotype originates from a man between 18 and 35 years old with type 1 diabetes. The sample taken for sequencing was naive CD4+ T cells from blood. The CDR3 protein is CASTGRGGVGELFF. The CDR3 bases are TGTGCCTCCACGGGACGGGGGGGCGTCGGGGAGCTGTTTTTT.